The 25 T cell receptor beta chains in this list originate from one sample, sequenced in a study of STAT3 mutations in large granular lymphocyte leukemia. Clones were read by immunoSEQ multiplex PCR, and TCRdb kept only the in-frame ones, dropping some. The repertoire holds 35,000 to 40,000 clones, with more than 70% as singletons. Their antigens are not known. Overall study results and limits: In T-cell large granular lymphocyte leukemia, about half of patients showed multiple immunodominant subclonotypes.

Sequenced input: PBMCs. Source of these receptors: a human donor with T large granular lymphocyte leukemia. Some clones in this sample may be carry-over from other donors' samples.

The chain employs TRBV5-4 and TRBJ2-3; the D call may be TRBD1 or TRBD2 (6 bases each). The CDR3 sequence is 16 residues long. Germline CDR1 reads SGHNT; CDR2 reads YYREEE (reference sequence). V shed 3 bases and J shed 4 bases, with 18 bases lying between them. The CDR3 here is CASSWGAIEAADTQYF. The CDR3, as DNA: TGTGCCAGCAGCTGGGGGGCGATAGAAGCCGCAGATACGCAGTATTTT.

The CDR3 DNA sequence: TGTGCCAGCAGCCAACCAGGGGCGGGGGATATCGTGGCTTTCTTT. This translates into CASSQPGAGDIVAFF. This sequence joins TRBV13 and TRBJ1-1; D is perhaps TRBD1 (6 bases). V lost 5 bases to trimming and J lost 11 bases, with 24 bases between them. CDR3 length: 15 residues. The V gene's germline CDR1 is PRHDT and CDR2 FYEKMQ (reference sequence).

This clone appeared once. The rearrangement uses TRBV2 and TRBJ2-6; possible D gene TRBD2, 5 bases. Germline V CDR1 and CDR2: SNHLY, FYNNEI. Deletions cut 5 bases from V and 4 bases from J, with 12 bases between. CDR3 length equals 15 residues. This CDR3 reads CASSPDSRGANVLTF. In DNA form, the CDR3 reads TGTGCCAGCAGTCCGGACTCCCGGGGGGCCAACGTCCTGACTTTC.

This rearrangement joins TRBV10-3 to TRBJ2-5; a possible D gene is TRBD2 (5 bases). The germline CDR1 and CDR2 sequences are ENHRY and SYGVKD. V was trimmed by 1 base and J by 4 bases, leaving 19 bases between them. The length of the CDR3 is 17 residues. The CDR3 DNA is TGTGCCATCAGTGAGTTAGGAGGCCGGGTTCATGGAGAGACCCAGTACTTC. Amino acid sequence: CAISELGGRVHGETQYF.

This chain links TRBV5-1 with TRBJ2-3; a possible D gene is TRBD2 (7 bases). Germline-derived CDR1 and CDR2 are SGHRS and YFSETQ. Trimming took 6 bases from V and 4 from J, leaving 15 bases between them. There are 14 residues in the CDR3. Here the CDR3 reads CASKLGGPADTQYF. The CDR3 DNA sequence: TGCGCCAGCAAATTGGGGGGGCCGGCAGATACGCAGTATTTT. Looking up the rest from reference TRBV5-1 and TRBJ2-3 gives the full variable domain: KAGVTQTPRYLIKTRGQQVTLSCSPISGHRSVSWYQQTPGQGLQFLFEYFSETQRNKGNFPGRFSGRQFSNSRSEMNVSTLELGDSALYLCASKLGGPADTQYFGPGTRLTVL.

The chain uses TRBV5-1 and TRBJ1-4; TRBD1 might be the D (5 bases). The germline V gene encodes CDR1 SGHRS and CDR2 YFSETQ. With 4 bases removed from V and 0 bases from J, the gap between germline ends came to 10 bases. The CDR3 extends over 15 amino acids. This CDR3 reads CASSRGIPTNEKLFF. CDR3 nucleotide sequence: TGCGCCAGCAGCCGGGGCATACCAACTAATGAAAAACTGTTTTTT.

In its sample, this clone was seen once. The chain has TRBV4-1 and TRBJ1-3, with 8 positions matching TRBD1. Germline V CDR1 and CDR2: MGHRA, YSYEKL. The V segment lost 3 bases and the J segment 9 bases; nucleotides outside the gene matches: 13. The length of the CDR3 is 16 residues. This CDR3 is CASSHLDSRGLGTIYF. The CDR3 DNA reads as TGCGCCAGCAGCCACCTAGACTCCAGGGGGCTGGGCACCATATATTTT.

The chain recombines TRBV30 with TRBJ1-2; possibly TRBD1 for D (6 bases). CDR3 size: 16 residues. Germline CDR1 reads GTSNPN; CDR2 reads SVGIG (reference sequence). V dropped 3 bases and J dropped 5 bases, with 22 bases sitting between them. The CDR3 nucleotides read TGTGCCTGGAGGGGCCAGTCGGCTGGGGGGCCTTATGGCTACACCTTC. It yields the protein CAWRGQSAGGPYGYTF.

The rearrangement links TRBV9 to TRBJ1-6; 7 bases agree with TRBD1. The CDR3 is 14 residues long. In germline, CDR1 is SGDLS, CDR2 YYNGEE. J lost 9 bases, V lost 3 bases, and 6 bases had no gene match. The CDR3 sequence: CASSALGGASPLHF. The CDR3 coding sequence is TGTGCCAGCAGCGCCTTAGGGGGCGCTTCACCCCTCCACTTT. Using reference TRBV9 and TRBJ1-6 for the parts outside the CDR3, the full variable domain is DSGVTQTPKHLITATGQRVTLRCSPRSGDLSVYWYQQSLDQGLQFLIQYYNGEERAKGNILERFSAQQFPDLHSELNLSSLELGDSALYFCASSALGGASPLHFGNGTRLTVT.

The rearrangement joins TRBV19 to TRBJ1-5, with 9 bases that match TRBD1. The CDR3 spans 17 residues. J was trimmed by 3 bases and V by 5 bases; bases with no gene match: 11. Germline assignment: CDR1 LNHDA and CDR2 SQIVND (reference sequence). The CDR3: CASSAPLQGANNQPQHF. The CDR3 nucleotides are TGTGCCAGTAGTGCCCCATTACAGGGGGCAAACAATCAGCCCCAGCATTTT.

This clone was seen a single time. The V call is TRBV7-9, the J call TRBJ1-5, with D possibly TRBD1 on 6 matching bases. The CDR3 totals 15 residues. CDR1 and CDR2 from the germline V gene are SEHNR and FQNEAQ (reference sequence). Trimming took off 5 bases at V and 0 bases at J, with 11 bases between the two ends. The CDR3 region is CASSPRGDSNQPQHF. The DNA for the CDR3 is TGTGCCAGCAGCCCCAGGGGTGATAGCAATCAGCCCCAGCATTTT.

This chain connects TRBV27 to TRBJ1-1, with 9 bases matching TRBD1. This CDR3 is built from 15 residues. V lost 2 bases to trimming and J lost 1 base; unmatched junction nucleotides: 2. Germline assignment: CDR1 MNHEY and CDR2 SMNVEV (reference sequence). In DNA form, the CDR3 reads TGTGCCAGCAGTTTAGGGACAGGGTGGAACACTGAAGCTTTCTTT. Its protein is CASSLGTGWNTEAFF.

This clone was observed a few times. The V and J genes are TRBV4-1 and TRBJ2-2, with unresolved D. Trimming took 1 base from V and 4 from J, leaving 7 bases between them. The length of the CDR3 is 14 residues. Germline V gives CDR1 MGHRA, CDR2 YSYEKL. CDR3 nucleotide sequence: TGCGCCAGCAGCCAAGGGTCGGTCACCGGGGAGCTGTTTTTT. This sequence encodes CASSQGSVTGELFF.

This clone appeared a single time. The chain combines TRBV5-1 with TRBJ2-7; the match to TRBD2 covers 8 bases. The germline CDR1 and CDR2 sequences are SGHRS and YFSETQ. Losses at the gene ends were 0 bases for V and 2 bases for J; bases not matched to a gene: 4. The CDR3 spans 15 residues. CDR3 in DNA: TGCGCCAGCAGCTTGGATGGACTAGCCACCTACGAGCAGTACTTC. Amino acids: CASSLDGLATYEQYF.

The chain recombines TRBV9 with TRBJ2-7, with D tentatively TRBD1 (6 bases). The CDR3 runs 16 residues. Trimming took off 0 bases at V and 7 bases at J, with 20 bases between the two ends. Germline-derived CDR1 and CDR2 are SGDLS and YYNGEE. In nucleotides, the CDR3 is TGTGCCAGCAGCGTAGACCTACAGACAGGAGCGTGGGAGCAGTACTTC. Protein: CASSVDLQTGAWEQYF.

The rearrangement uses TRBV27 and TRBJ2-2; D uncertain. There are 14 residues in the CDR3. V shed 4 bases and J shed 6 bases, with 12 bases lying between them. CDR1 is MNHEY, CDR2 SMNVEV, per germline (reference sequence). CDR3 sequence (DNA): TGTGCCAGCAGTTGGGGAACCGAATCCGGGGAGCTGTTTTTT. The encoded protein is CASSWGTESGELFF.

This chain joins TRBV11-2 and TRBJ1-2; 8 bases are shared with TRBD1. V was clipped by 5 bases and J by 8 bases; unmatched bases: 7. Germline values: CDR1 SGHAT, CDR2 FQNNGV. The CDR3 extends over 13 amino acids. This CDR3 is CASSANRGDGYTF. CDR3 coding DNA: TGTGCCAGCAGCGCAAACAGGGGGGACGGCTACACCTTC.

In this sample, this clone turned up once. The chain links TRBV5-1 to TRBJ2-1, with no clear D. V was pared by 4 bases and J by 10 bases, with 12 bases between. This CDR3 comprises 12 residues. Germline CDR1 and CDR2: SGHRS and YFSETQ. The CDR3 DNA sequence: TGCGCCAGCAGCATGGAAGGGAAGGAGCAGTTCTTC. Translation: CASSMEGKEQFF.

The rearrangement joins TRBV6-5 to TRBJ2-7; 8 bases map to TRBD1. The CDR3 sequence is 14 residues long. Germline assignment: CDR1 MNHEY and CDR2 SVGAGI. Trimming cost V 1 base and J 7 bases; bases outside gene matches: 6. CDR3 residues: CASSYFQGAGEQYF. In DNA, the CDR3 is TGTGCCAGCAGTTACTTCCAGGGGGCGGGAGAGCAGTACTTC.

This chain connects TRBV5-1 to TRBJ2-2; 11 bases line up with TRBD2. V shed 1 base and J 4 bases; nucleotides not matched to a gene: 3. The CDR3 has 16 amino acids. Germline CDR1 SGHRS, CDR2 YFSETQ. CDR3 sequence: CASSLTLAGVTGELFF. Here the CDR3 DNA reads TGCGCCAGCAGCTTGACACTAGCGGGGGTCACCGGGGAGCTGTTTTTT.

The chain carries TRBV7-2 and TRBJ1-2; TRBD1 matches at 8 bases. The CDR3 consists of 15 residues. The V gene end was trimmed by 1 base and the J gene end by 7 bases; junction bases not matched to a gene: 8. Germline V gene lookup returns CDR1 SGHTA and CDR2 FQGNSA. CDR3 region: CASSLEYRGDTGYTF. The CDR3 coding sequence is TGTGCCAGCAGCTTAGAGTACAGGGGGGATACTGGCTACACCTTC.

The chain uses TRBV6-5 and TRBJ1-1, with D unresolved. Per the germline V gene, CDR1 is MNHEY and CDR2 is SVGAGI. Deletions cut 3 bases from V and 6 bases from J, with 14 bases between. There are 14 residues in the CDR3. CDR3 DNA sequence: TGTGCCAGCAGTTATGTTCCGGCCCGGGCTGAAGCTTTCTTT. Residues: CASSYVPARAEAFF.

The chain links TRBV5-1 to TRBJ1-1, with a tentative D call TRBD1 (6 bases). V was cut by 7 bases and J by 5 bases, with 15 bases left in between. This CDR3 spans 13 amino acids. Germline CDR1 and CDR2: SGHRS and YFSETQ. Here the CDR3 DNA reads TGCGCCAGCGGCCGCCAGGGGCCAACTGAAGCTTTCTTT. Translating it yields CASGRQGPTEAFF.

The J gene is TRBJ1-2, the V gene TRBV27, with 9 bases that match TRBD1. After removal of 6 bases from V and 6 bases from J, the junction contained 2 bases not matched to a gene. The CDR3 covers 12 residues. The germline CDR1 and CDR2 sequences are MNHEY and SMNVEV (reference sequence). CDR3 residues: CASRGTGNGYTF. CDR3 DNA sequence: TGTGCCAGCAGGGGGACAGGGAATGGCTACACCTTC.

V and J are TRBV5-1 and TRBJ2-2; 9 bases are a match to TRBD2. The germline gives CDR1 SGHRS, CDR2 YFSETQ. This CDR3 has 15 residues. The trim removed 4 bases at V and 7 bases at J, leaving 8 bases unmatched. CDR3 sequence: CASSGGGAGIGELFF. The CDR3 region has the DNA TGCGCCAGCAGCGGCGGGGGGGCCGGGATCGGGGAGCTGTTTTTT.